The 19 T cell receptor beta chains presented below share a single source sample, sequenced in a study of T cell responses to AZD1222 COVID-19 vaccine. Sequencing used immunoSEQ multiplex PCR; TCRdb keeps in-frame clones, though not all of them. The sample comprises about 150,000 clones, around 93% of which are singletons, and 4% to 5.5% rests with the top ten. Sequenced here: peripheral blood, sampled on day 0 of AZD1222 vaccination. The source of these receptors is an adult in good health.

This clone was counted once. The V gene is TRBV4-2, the J gene TRBJ1-4, with D unresolved. Trimming left V 3 bases short and J 5 bases short, with 4 bases between. The CDR3 extends over 12 amino acids. Germline V gene data show CDR1 as LGHNA and CDR2 as YNFKEQ. The CDR3, as DNA: TGTGCCAGCAGCCAGGAAAATGAAAAACTGTTTTTT. Protein: CASSQENEKLFF.

The rearrangement joins TRBV28 to TRBJ2-1; tentatively, D is TRBD1 or TRBD2 (6 bases each). The CDR3 contains 13 residues. Germline V gives CDR1 MDHEN, CDR2 SYDVKM. Trimming stripped 8 bases from V and 8 bases from J, with 16 bases between. CDR3 residues: CASLNGGLDEQFF. The CDR3 DNA reads TGTGCCAGCCTGAATGGGGGGCTTGATGAGCAGTTCTTC.

Only one count was recorded for this clone. The genes are TRBV28 and TRBJ1-2; D not certain. Trimming cost V 4 bases and J 8 bases, with 23 bases left between them. Germline V gene sequence: CDR1 MDHEN, CDR2 SYDVKM. The CDR3 sequence is 16 residues long. The CDR3 reads CASSWANPLISRGYTF. CDR3 nucleotide sequence: TGTGCCAGCAGTTGGGCTAACCCCCTCATATCCAGGGGCTACACCTTC.

V usage is TRBV30 and J usage is TRBJ2-7; TRBD2 aligns across 11 bases. Germline CDR1 and CDR2: GTSNPN and SVGIG (reference sequence). The CDR3 runs to 14 residues. The V segment lost 4 bases and the J segment 2 bases; nucleotides outside the gene matches: 4. The DNA for the CDR3 is TGTGCCTGGATGGTAGCGGGAGGGGCCTACGAGCAGTACTTC. Protein product: CAWMVAGGAYEQYF. The complete variable domain, with remaining parts taken from reference TRBV30 and TRBJ2-7, reads SQTIHQWPATLVQPVGSPLSLECTVEGTSNPNLYWYRQAAGRGLQLLFYSVGIGQISSEVPQNLSASRPQDRQFILSSKKLLLSDSGFYLCAWMVAGGAYEQYFGPGTRLTVT.

The J gene is TRBJ1-5, the V gene TRBV27; D may be TRBD1 (6 bases). Germline V CDR1 and CDR2: MNHEY, SMNVEV (reference sequence). The CDR3 consists of 13 residues. Trimming shortened V by 10 bases and J by 6 bases, and 16 bases separated the two germline ends. For the CDR3, the DNA is TGTGCCACCACCGGGGGCTCGGGTCAGCCCCAGCATTTT. This translates into CATTGGSGQPQHF.

V gene TRBV24-1 combines with J gene TRBJ2-2; a possible D gene is TRBD1 (6 bases). The CDR3 extends over 16 amino acids. The ends were cut back, 5 bases at V and 0 bases at J, with 12 bases in the middle. Per the germline V gene, CDR1 is KGHDR and CDR2 is SFDVKD. For the CDR3, the DNA is TGTGCCACCAGTGTGGGGGCGGGCGCGAACACCGGGGAGCTGTTTTTT. It is translated as CATSVGAGANTGELFF.

This chain connects TRBV11-2 to TRBJ2-1; weak D call: TRBD2 (6 bases). The CDR3 spans 16 residues. Germline assignment: CDR1 SGHAT and CDR2 FQNNGV. Trimming left V 5 bases short and J 4 bases short, with 18 bases between. CDR3 nucleotide sequence: TGTGCCAGCAGCAAGATACGGGACTTCACTTACAATGAGCAGTTCTTC. Translation gives CASSKIRDFTYNEQFF.

The chain is built from TRBV19 and TRBJ2-7; no firm D call. From germline, CDR1 is LNHDA and CDR2 SQIVND (reference sequence). Trimming removed 1 base at V and 3 bases at J, with 10 bases between. This CDR3 comprises 14 residues. The CDR3 sequence: CASSIAARGYEQYF. CDR3 coding DNA: TGTGCCAGTAGTATAGCCGCTAGAGGCTACGAGCAGTACTTC.

The CDR3 region has the DNA TGCGCCAGCAGCTCTGATCGGGGGGTTCAAGGCGGCTACACCTTC. As protein: CASSSDRGVQGGYTF. The chain recombines TRBV5-1 with TRBJ1-2, with D possibly matching TRBD1 (5 bases). With 3 bases removed from V and 8 bases from J, the gap between germline ends came to 20 bases. This CDR3 is built from 15 residues. Germline CDR1 and CDR2: SGHRS and YFSETQ.

The V call is TRBV5-1, the J call TRBJ1-5, with D unclear. This CDR3 contains 15 residues. Deletions cut 4 bases from V and 5 bases from J, with 16 bases between. Germline V gives CDR1 SGHRS, CDR2 YFSETQ. CDR3 region: CASSPGGPQDQPQHF. Here the CDR3 DNA reads TGCGCCAGCAGCCCGGGAGGGCCTCAGGATCAGCCCCAGCATTTT.

V is TRBV6-5 and J is TRBJ2-7, with 10 bases identical to TRBD1. The V and J ends lost 8 bases and 3 bases, in that order; junction bases with no gene match: 10. The germline CDR1 and CDR2 sequences are MNHEY and SVGAGI. This CDR3 is built from 15 residues. The chain's CDR3 is CASRGPGQGNYEQYF. The CDR3 DNA is TGTGCCAGCCGGGGGCCGGGACAGGGGAACTACGAGCAGTACTTC.

The chain carries TRBV12-1 and TRBJ2-6; TRBD2 was called by the table and not checked on the DNA. TRBV12-1 is a known pseudogene. The CDR3 has 22 amino acids. CDR3 sequence reads: CASSFLSQCPGRERLWANVLTF. CDR3 nucleotide sequence: TGTGCCAGCAGCTTTCTCTCTCAGTGTCCGGGACGGGAGAGGTTGTGGGCCAACGTCCTGACTTTC.

The chain recombines TRBV24-1 with TRBJ1-3; D is ambiguous. CDR1 and CDR2 from the germline V gene are KGHDR and SFDVKD. There are 15 residues in the CDR3. Trimming left V 8 bases short and J 0 bases short, with 13 bases between. In DNA, the CDR3 is TGTGCCACCAAACCCGACAAACACTCTGGAAACACCATATATTTT. It specifies CATKPDKHSGNTIYF.

The V gene is TRBV5-1, the J gene TRBJ2-1, with 12 positions matching TRBD2. Germline V gene sequence: CDR1 SGHRS, CDR2 YFSETQ. J gave up 9 bases and V 3 bases, and 7 bases lay outside the gene matches. The CDR3 runs to 15 residues. CDR3 DNA sequence: TGCGCCAGCAGCTCGACTAGCGGGAGCTTCGCTGAGCAGTTCTTC. Translating it yields CASSSTSGSFAEQFF.

The V and J genes are TRBV4-1 and TRBJ2-7; 8 positions match TRBD2. Germline assignment: CDR1 MGHRA and CDR2 YSYEKL. V lost 3 bases, J lost 1 base, and 5 bases stayed unmatched. The CDR3 is 15 residues long. In DNA, the CDR3 is TGCGCCAGCAGCCAGCCGGGACTAGTTTCCTACGAGCAGTACTTC. This translates into CASSQPGLVSYEQYF.

This rearrangement joins TRBV5-4 to TRBJ2-3, with D perhaps TRBD2 (6 bases). Trimming left V 4 bases short and J 1 base short, with 19 bases between. Germline V lookup: CDR1 SGHNT, CDR2 YYREEE (reference sequence). The CDR3 runs 17 residues. CDR3 protein: CASSPIGRGARTDTQYF. The CDR3 DNA is TGTGCCAGCAGCCCCATCGGTCGCGGGGCCCGCACAGATACGCAGTATTTT.

The rearrangement links TRBV2 to TRBJ2-2; 14 nucleotides match TRBD2. The CDR3 totals 16 residues. In germline, CDR1 is SNHLY, CDR2 FYNNEI. J gave up 1 base and V 7 bases, and 2 bases lay outside the gene matches. CDR3 loop: CASTGTSGRNTGELFF. DNA of the CDR3: TGTGCCAGCACCGGGACTAGCGGGAGGAACACCGGGGAGCTGTTTTTT.

The chain links TRBV7-3 to TRBJ2-1; 9 bases align to TRBD2. Trimming cost V 1 base and J 3 bases; bases outside gene matches: 1. Germline V gene sequence: CDR1 SGHTA, CDR2 FQGTGA. The CDR3 totals 15 residues. The CDR3 spells CASSLIAGDYNEQFF. The CDR3 coding sequence is TGTGCCAGCAGCTTAATAGCGGGAGACTACAATGAGCAGTTCTTC.

The chain combines TRBV7-6 with TRBJ2-7; 12 bases fit TRBD2. J gave up 7 bases and V 1 base, and 8 bases lay outside the gene matches. Germline CDR1 is SGHVS and CDR2 is FNYEAQ. There are 16 residues in the CDR3. The CDR3 DNA reads TGTGCCAGCAGCTTAGGACTAGCGGGAGTGGAAAGGGAGCAGTACTTC. Translation: CASSLGLAGVEREQYF.